This TCR beta chain was documented in a study of OX40 agonist ivuxolimab in advanced cancers. About the study: Prior therapy, whether anti-PD-1, anti-PD-L1 or anti-CTLA-4, was allowed, and roughly 40% had some. Study results and limitations: Low clonal expansion, among the lowest seen, marked partial responders at 0.1-3.0 mg/kg.

Enrollment shut out patients with autoimmune disease history or systemic immunosuppression. Here immunoSEQ multiplex PCR was the method, and the copy in TCRdb shows in-frame clones only, minus some. This sample has roughly 29,000 clones, with approximately 83% found just once. This CDR3 region has 15 residues. About this clone: Its antigen is unidentified.

The chain recombines TRBV21-1 with TRBJ1-2. TRBV21-1 represents a pseudogene. This clonotype originated in an adult with an advanced solid tumor such as melanoma, head and neck, liver or kidney cancer. The sample here was CD4+ or CD8+ T cells sorted from blood, taken in a trial of the OX40 agonist ivuxolimab. The CDR3 is CASSTYSSPFYGYTF. The CDR3 DNA sequence: TGTGCCAGCAGCACCTACTCTAGCCCTTTCTATGGCTACACCTTC.